The 24 T cell receptor beta chains below come from one sample, sequenced in a study of multiple sclerosis patients with progressive multifocal leukoencephalopathy. Documented time point: before natalizumab initiation. Produced via immunoSEQ multiplex PCR; TCRdb's table is partial and in-frame only. The profile shows 25,000 to 35,000 clones, approximately 90% of them singletons. Sequences were obtained from PBMCs. These TCRs come from a human donor with multiple sclerosis.

The rearrangement links TRBV15 to TRBJ1-1; D might be TRBD1 (6 bases). The germline gives CDR1 LNHNV, CDR2 YYDKDF (reference sequence). The length of the CDR3 is 19 residues. Trimming shortened V by 0 bases and J by 4 bases, and 24 bases separated the two germline ends. For the CDR3, the DNA is TGTGCCACCAGCAGAGAGGTGATCGAGGGGGTGGTAATAGGCACTGAAGCTTTCTTT. Encoded protein: CATSREVIEGVVIGTEAFF. The entire variable domain, with the rest obtained from reference TRBV15 and TRBJ1-1, is as follows: DAMVIQNPRYQVTQFGKPVTLSCSQTLNHNVMYWYQQKSSQAPKLLFHYYDKDFNNEADTPDNFQSRRPNTSFCFLDIRSPGLGDTAMYLCATSREVIEGVVIGTEAFFGQGTRLTVV.

The genes are TRBV19 and TRBJ2-3, with 9 bases that match TRBD2. V lost 3 bases and J lost 6; bases outside the gene matches: 19. CDR1 and CDR2 (germline): LNHDA, SQIVND (reference sequence). CDR3 length: 19 amino acids. CDR3 sequence reads: CASSIELAGYRGPRDTQYF. The CDR3 region has the DNA TGTGCCAGTAGTATCGAGCTAGCGGGGTATCGGGGGCCGCGGGATACGCAGTATTTT.

The chain combines TRBV4-1 with TRBJ1-5; no clear D. The CDR3 loop spans 20 amino acids. Trimming took 3 bases from V and 0 from J, leaving 24 bases between them. Germline values: CDR1 MGHRA, CDR2 YSYEKL. The DNA for the CDR3 is TGCGCCAGCAGCCACGGAAAAGGTGTAAGGAGGGTTTATAGCAATCAGCCCCAGCATTTT. It is translated as CASSHGKGVRRVYSNQPQHF.

V usage is TRBV2 and J usage is TRBJ1-5; 7 nucleotides match TRBD1. Germline V lookup: CDR1 SNHLY, CDR2 FYNNEI. J gave up 3 bases and V 5 bases, and 1 base lay outside the gene matches. The CDR3 spans 13 residues. The CDR3 here is CASSQGVNQPQHF. The CDR3 DNA follows: TGTGCCAGCAGTCAGGGGGTCAATCAGCCCCAGCATTTT.

The V call is TRBV5-1, the J call TRBJ1-1, with TRBD1 as a possible D gene (5 bases). V lost 0 bases, J lost 5 bases, and 8 bases lay in between. CDR1 is SGHRS, CDR2 YFSETQ, per germline. This CDR3 has 13 amino acids. Here the CDR3 reads CASSLEGKTEAFF. The CDR3 DNA follows: TGCGCCAGCAGCTTGGAGGGGAAAACTGAAGCTTTCTTT.

This clone appeared a few times. The chain is built from TRBV19 and TRBJ2-7; D might be TRBD1 or TRBD2, each matching 5 bases. In germline, CDR1 is LNHDA, CDR2 SQIVND (reference sequence). With 5 bases removed from V and 0 bases from J, the gap between germline ends came to 14 bases. CDR3 length: 15 amino acids. The CDR3 region is CASSLLPGTSYEQYF. DNA for the CDR3: TGTGCCAGTAGTTTACTCCCTGGGACCTCCTACGAGCAGTACTTC.

V and J are TRBV7-2 and TRBJ2-5; either TRBD1 or TRBD2 may supply D (6 bases each). Trimming shortened V by 7 bases and J by 4 bases, and 16 bases separated the two germline ends. The CDR3 loop spans 14 amino acids. From germline, CDR1 is SGHTA and CDR2 FQGNSA. The CDR3, as DNA: TGTGCCAGCACCCATCTGGGGGGCGCAGAGACCCAGTACTTC. Translating gives CASTHLGGAETQYF.

V usage is TRBV27 and J usage is TRBJ2-4; tentatively, D is TRBD1 (6 bases). The germline V gene encodes CDR1 MNHEY and CDR2 SMNVEV (reference sequence). CDR3 size: 16 residues. V lost 2 bases and J 6 bases, leaving 17 bases between the germline ends. This CDR3 reads CASSLQGTIGGNIQYF. CDR3 bases: TGTGCCAGCAGTTTACAGGGGACAATCGGTGGAAACATTCAGTACTTC.

The chain carries TRBV11-2 and TRBJ1-1, with D uncertain. The V gene lost 5 bases and the J gene lost 1 base, with 11 bases spanning the gap. From germline, CDR1 is SGHAT and CDR2 FQNNGV. This CDR3 region has 14 residues. CDR3 region: CASSPGTANTEAFF. The DNA of the CDR3 is TGTGCCAGCAGCCCCGGAACAGCGAACACTGAAGCTTTCTTT.

Only a few counts were recorded for this clone. The J gene is TRBJ2-5, the V gene TRBV6-6; 8 nucleotides align to TRBD2. CDR3 length: 14 amino acids. The V and J ends lost 7 bases and 5 bases, in that order; junction bases with no gene match: 9. CDR1 and CDR2 (germline): MNHNY, SVGAGI (reference sequence). CDR3 nucleotide sequence: TGTGCCAGCAAGGCCGCGGGGGGAGGGGAGACCCAGTACTTC. It yields the protein CASKAAGGGETQYF.

V is TRBV11-2 and J is TRBJ2-3, with 9 bases matching TRBD2. This CDR3 is 16 amino acids long. Germline lookup yields CDR1 SGHAT and CDR2 FQNNGV. V was pared by 4 bases and J by 4 bases, with 9 bases of the junction left unmatched. The DNA for the CDR3 is TGTGCCAGCAGCTCGAAAATCTTAGCGGGGGCAGATACGCAGTATTTT. Protein product: CASSSKILAGADTQYF. The entire variable domain, with the rest obtained from reference TRBV11-2 and TRBJ2-3, is as follows: EAGVAQSPRYKIIEKRQSVAFWCNPISGHATLYWYQQILGQGPKLLIQFQNNGVVDDSQLPKDRFSAERLKGVDSTLKIQPAKLEDSAVYLCASSSKILAGADTQYFGPGTRLTVL.

The rearrangement uses TRBV7-9 and TRBJ1-6; 8 nucleotides match TRBD1. The CDR3 spans 17 residues. Germline assignment: CDR1 SEHNR and CDR2 FQNEAQ (reference sequence). V shed 7 bases, J shed 0 bases, and the junction held 8 bases outside the gene matches. As DNA, the CDR3 is TGTGCCAGCATACGGGGACAGGCAAGCTCCTATAATTCACCCCTCCACTTT. It yields the protein CASIRGQASSYNSPLHF.

The chain has TRBV21-1 and TRBJ2-4; the table names TRBD1, a call not compared with the DNA. TRBV21-1 is annotated as a pseudogene. The CDR3 is made up of 15 amino acids. CDR3 sequence (DNA): TGTGCCAGCAGCAAAAACAGACAGGGGAAAAACATTCAGTACTTC. As protein: CASSKNRQGKNIQYF.

The chain uses TRBV5-1 and TRBJ1-3; 11 bases fit TRBD1. The J segment lost 2 bases and the V segment lost 4 bases, leaving 2 bases of the junction unmatched. Germline CDR1 and CDR2: SGHRS and YFSETQ. CDR3 length: 15 residues. CDR3 residues: CASSVDRGPGNTIYF. CDR3 coding DNA: TGCGCCAGCAGCGTGGACAGGGGGCCTGGAAACACCATATATTTT.

J is TRBJ2-7 and V is TRBV20-1; unclear D gene. The V gene's germline CDR1 is DFQATT and CDR2 SNEGSKA (reference sequence). V was shortened by 6 bases and J by 7 bases, with 13 bases between the two germline ends. The CDR3 is made up of 11 amino acids. The CDR3 protein is CSAQSLQEQYF. The DNA for the CDR3 is TGCAGTGCCCAGTCCCTCCAGGAGCAGTACTTC.

The genes are TRBV11-2 and TRBJ1-3, with unresolved D. The CDR3 has 16 residues. The ends were cut back, 5 bases at V and 0 bases at J, with 14 bases in the middle. Germline lookup yields CDR1 SGHAT and CDR2 FQNNGV. The DNA of the CDR3 is TGTGCCAGCAGCCAAACGGGGAGGCGCTCTGGAAACACCATATATTTT. As protein: CASSQTGRRSGNTIYF.

The V call is TRBV6-4, the J call TRBJ1-5, with 7 bases lining up with TRBD1. V was clipped by 0 bases and J by 0 bases; unmatched bases: 20. The length of the CDR3 is 22 residues. In germline, CDR1 is MRHNA, CDR2 SNTAGT. CDR3 region: CASSDSQGVTALENDSNQPQHF. DNA for the CDR3: TGTGCCAGCAGTGACTCGCAGGGGGTAACTGCCCTCGAAAACGATAGCAATCAGCCCCAGCATTTT.

J is TRBJ1-2 and V is TRBV28, with D tentatively TRBD1 (5 bases). This CDR3 is 17 amino acids long. CDR1 is MDHEN, CDR2 SYDVKM, per germline. The V end lost 3 bases, the J end lost 4 bases, and 21 bases lay between the germline ends. CDR3 coding DNA: TGTGCCAGCAGTTTCCTGCCCCCGGGACTCTCGACCTATGGCTACACCTTC. Amino acids: CASSFLPPGLSTYGYTF.

The chain recombines TRBV9 with TRBJ2-2; D uncertain. The CDR3 loop spans 17 amino acids. Trimming pared 0 bases from V and 2 bases from J, leaving 14 bases between. Germline-derived CDR1 and CDR2 are SGDLS and YYNGEE. In DNA form, the CDR3 reads TGTGCCAGCAGCGTAGGTCTTAAGGGCGGTAACACCGGGGAGCTGTTTTTT. This codes for CASSVGLKGGNTGELFF.

The chain couples TRBV6-4 to TRBJ2-3; D may be TRBD2 (5 bases). Germline V gene data show CDR1 as MRHNA and CDR2 as SNTAGT. The CDR3 has 15 amino acids. V lost 2 bases and J lost 4, with 13 bases in between. CDR3 in DNA: TGTGCCAGCAGTGACGAGGGCGGCGCCTCAGATACGCAGTATTTT. Amino acids: CASSDEGGASDTQYF.

The V and J genes are TRBV7-8 and TRBJ1-2, with 9 bases identical to TRBD1. After removal of 5 bases from V and 8 bases from J, the junction contained 12 bases not matched to a gene. The CDR3 sequence is 15 residues long. The germline gives CDR1 SGHVS, CDR2 FQNEAQ. The CDR3 loop is CASSTRTGGAEGYTF. The CDR3 nucleotides read TGTGCCAGCAGCACCCGAACAGGGGGCGCGGAGGGCTACACCTTC.

This clone came up once. The genes are TRBV25-1 and TRBJ1-1, with D uncertain. The CDR3 covers 15 residues. Trimming left V 3 bases short and J 5 bases short, with 16 bases between. CDR1 MGHDK and CDR2 SYGVNS come from the germline V gene. The CDR3 region is CASSEADNLETEAFF. CDR3 sequence (DNA): TGTGCCAGCAGTGAGGCAGACAACCTGGAGACTGAAGCTTTCTTT.

CDR3: CASRTGPSSSYNEQFF. The CDR3 nucleotides are TGTGCCAGCAGAACAGGTCCCTCCAGCTCCTACAATGAGCAGTTCTTC. This chain joins TRBV9 and TRBJ2-1, with TRBD1 as a possible D gene (5 bases). Germline CDR1 is SGDLS and CDR2 is YYNGEE. The V gene lost 5 bases and the J gene lost 0 bases, with 15 bases spanning the gap. The CDR3 totals 16 residues.

The chain is built from TRBV29-1 and TRBJ1-2; D is perhaps TRBD1 (5 bases). Germline assignment: CDR1 SQVTM and CDR2 ANQGSEA. This CDR3 comprises 12 residues. Trimming removed 6 bases at V and 3 bases at J, with 11 bases between. CDR3 in DNA: TGCAGCGTCACGGGACCCTACTATGGCTACACCTTC. Protein sequence: CSVTGPYYGYTF.